This TCR beta chain was profiled in a study of blood T cell repertoires in COVID-19. Using immunoSEQ multiplex PCR, the repertoire was profiled, and TCRdb retains in-frame clones only, with some absent. This table holds about 170,000 clones, around 83% found once. The material sequenced was peripheral blood. The receptor was derived from a woman older than 75 in a cohort sampled during active or convalescent COVID-19.

The CDR3 region is CASSLVSGGANTEAFF. The CDR3 nucleotides read TGTGCCAGCAGCTTAGTTTCAGGGGGCGCGAACACTGAAGCTTTCTTT. The V call is TRBV7-2, the J call TRBJ1-1; 8 positions match TRBD1. The CDR3 is made up of 16 amino acids. V gave up 1 base and J gave up 1 base; unmatched junction bases: 5. Germline V gives CDR1 SGHTA, CDR2 FQGNSA.